The next 26 T cell receptor beta chains were all read from a single sample in a study of blood T cell repertoires in COVID-19. This table comes from immunoSEQ multiplex PCR, and its TCRdb copy is limited to in-frame clones, with some not included. The sample carries tens of thousands of clones, 75% to 80% recorded once. The sequencing sample was made of peripheral blood. The receptors were gathered from a man between 65 and 79 years old with COVID-19, enrolled during active disease.

The V call is TRBV6-2 or TRBV6-3, the J call TRBJ2-2, with D tentatively TRBD2 (6 bases). CDR1 and CDR2 from the germline V gene are MNHEY and SVGEGT. The CDR3 is made up of 16 amino acids. Trimming removed 4 bases from V and 6 bases from J, with 18 bases in between. CDR3 amino acids: CASSSPGATIAGELFF. The CDR3 nucleotides are TGTGCCAGCAGTTCCCCGGGAGCGACTATAGCCGGGGAGCTGTTTTTT.

This clone has only a few counts. The chain couples TRBV7-9 to TRBJ1-2; the D is unclear. CDR1 and CDR2 (germline): SEHNR, FQNEAQ (reference sequence). This CDR3 contains 13 residues. Trimming shortened V by 3 bases and J by 1 base, and 6 bases separated the two germline ends. The CDR3 nucleotides read TGTGCCAGCAGCTTCGGTCTTAACTATGGCTACACCTTC. It yields the protein CASSFGLNYGYTF.

The chain has TRBV19 and TRBJ1-1, with D tentatively TRBD1 (6 bases). CDR1 is LNHDA and CDR2 is SQIVND in the germline V gene (reference sequence). This CDR3 contains 17 residues. V was shortened by 7 bases and J by 4 bases, with 25 bases between the two germline ends. CDR3 coding DNA: TGTGCCAGTACTTATTCTGCGACAGGTGTTGGGGGCACTGAAGCTTTCTTT. Its translation: CASTYSATGVGGTEAFF.

This sequence joins TRBV18 and TRBJ1-2; 9 bases are shared with TRBD1. CDR1 and CDR2 (germline): KGHSH, LQKENI. This CDR3 is built from 16 residues. V lost 3 bases to trimming and J lost 4 bases; unmatched junction nucleotides: 9. DNA of the CDR3: TGTGCCAGCTCACCCGGGACAGGGATGGGGCCCTATGGCTACACCTTC. This encodes CASSPGTGMGPYGYTF. Variable domain in full (rest from reference TRBV18 and TRBJ1-2): NAGVMQNPRHLVRRRGQEARLRCSPMKGHSHVYWYRQLPEEGLKFMVYLQKENIIDESGMPKERFSAEFPKEGPSILRIQQVVRGDSAAYFCASSPGTGMGPYGYTFGSGTRLTVV.

The CDR3 sequence: CASSLTVIGGDTEAFF. CDR3 DNA: TGTGCCAGCAGCTTGACCGTTATCGGTGGAGACACTGAAGCTTTCTTT. The V and J genes are TRBV5-5 and TRBJ1-1; D remains unclear. From germline, CDR1 is SGHKS and CDR2 YYEKEE (reference sequence). The CDR3 is 16 residues long. The ends were cut back, 1 base at V and 3 bases at J, with 16 bases in the middle.

The chain employs TRBV2 and TRBJ2-2, with D hard to call. Germline values: CDR1 SNHLY, CDR2 FYNNEI. CDR3 length: 14 amino acids. The V end was cut by 7 bases, the J end by 0 bases, with 9 bases between. The CDR3 DNA reads TGTGCCAGCAAGCAACTCGCGAACACCGGGGAGCTGTTTTTT. Its translation: CASKQLANTGELFF.

The chain links TRBV10-1 to TRBJ1-3, with D hard to call. Germline V gene data show CDR1 as WNHNN and CDR2 as SYGVQD (reference sequence). This CDR3 has 15 residues. Deletions cut 11 bases from V and 0 bases from J, with 17 bases between. The CDR3 sequence is CASYGLFLSGNTIYF. The CDR3 DNA sequence: TGCGCCTCCTATGGACTTTTCCTCTCTGGAAACACCATATATTTT.

The chain has TRBV7-2 and TRBJ2-2; the D gene is possibly TRBD2 (5 bases). This CDR3 comprises 15 residues. Germline values: CDR1 SGHTA, CDR2 FQGNSA. V was pared by 5 bases and J by 3 bases, with 13 bases between. Here the CDR3 reads CASSAGVAYTGELFF. CDR3 sequence (DNA): TGTGCCAGCAGCGCCGGAGTAGCGTACACCGGGGAGCTGTTTTTT.

This clone was found once. The J gene is TRBJ2-5, the V gene TRBV24-1; tentative D call: TRBD1 (7 bases). V lost 3 bases, J lost 7 bases, and 23 bases lay in between. CDR1 is KGHDR, CDR2 SFDVKD, per germline. CDR3 length: 17 residues. The CDR3 reads CATSDAGQRMGAGTQYF. The CDR3 coding sequence is TGTGCCACCAGTGATGCGGGACAGCGAATGGGGGCCGGGACCCAGTACTTC.

The J gene is TRBJ2-3, the V gene TRBV4-2, with TRBD2 identical over 9 bases. V was clipped by 0 bases and J by 4 bases; unmatched bases: 5. This CDR3 is built from 16 residues. Germline V gene sequence: CDR1 LGHNA, CDR2 YNFKEQ. The CDR3 spells CASSQDILAGSDTQYF. CDR3 sequence (DNA): TGTGCCAGCAGCCAAGACATACTAGCGGGTTCAGATACGCAGTATTTT.

V is TRBV4-3 and J is TRBJ1-5; D gene unclear. The germline V gene encodes CDR1 LGHNA and CDR2 YSLEER. CDR3 length equals 13 residues. Trimming took 0 bases from V and 6 from J, leaving 6 bases between them. CDR3 amino acids: CASSQDWSQPQHF. Written as DNA, the CDR3 is TGCGCCAGCAGCCAAGATTGGAGTCAGCCCCAGCATTTT.

The rearrangement uses TRBV3-1 (or the pseudogene TRBV3-2) and TRBJ2-4, with 10 bases lining up with TRBD2. Per germline, CDR1 LGHDT and CDR2 YNNKEL (reference sequence). V dropped 1 base and J dropped 0; count of bases not matched to a gene: 3. CDR3 length: 17 amino acids. DNA for the CDR3: TGTGCCAGCAGCCAAGTTAGCGGGGGGATAGCCAAAAACATTCAGTACTTC. This gives the protein CASSQVSGGIAKNIQYF.

This chain links TRBV12-3 or TRBV12-4 with TRBJ1-5, with D possibly TRBD1 on 5 matching bases. The V and J ends lost 3 bases and 9 bases respectively, with 6 bases between them. The CDR3 totals 11 residues. CDR3 loop: CASSLGGPQHF. The CDR3 DNA is TGTGCCAGCAGTTTGGGGGGGCCCCAGCATTTT.

This clone was detected a few times. J is TRBJ1-5 and V is TRBV10-2; a weak D match, TRBD1 (5 bases). The CDR3 consists of 15 residues. Germline assignment: CDR1 WSHSY and CDR2 SAAADI. Between the trimmed V and J ends, which lost 5 bases and 0 bases, there was a span of 11 bases. CDR3 nucleotide sequence: TGCGCCAGCAGTCCCCCGGACAATAGCAATCAGCCCCAGCATTTT. Protein: CASSPPDNSNQPQHF.

CDR3 residues: CASSRGRSSYNSPLHF. Here the CDR3 DNA reads TGTGCCAGCAGCCGGGGCAGGAGCTCCTATAATTCACCCCTCCACTTT. This chain links TRBV3-1 (or the pseudogene TRBV3-2) with TRBJ1-6, with D tentatively TRBD1 (5 bases). Germline lookup yields CDR1 LGHDT and CDR2 YNNKEL (reference sequence). The CDR3 extends over 16 amino acids. The germline V and J ends were trimmed by 4 bases and 0 bases, with 10 bases remaining between them.

This clone was counted a single time. The rearrangement uses TRBV5-4 and TRBJ2-5; 10 bases are a match to TRBD2. Germline values: CDR1 SGHNT, CDR2 YYREEE (reference sequence). This CDR3 comprises 15 residues. The J segment lost 2 bases and the V segment lost 5 bases, leaving 6 bases of the junction unmatched. The CDR3 protein is CASSRGTSEQETQYF. The CDR3 region has the DNA TGTGCCAGCAGTCGAGGGACTAGCGAGCAAGAGACCCAGTACTTC.

J is TRBJ2-1 and V is TRBV9; 11 positions match TRBD1. The CDR3 is made up of 14 amino acids. Germline-derived CDR1 and CDR2 are SGDLS and YYNGEE. The V segment lost 3 bases and the J segment 6 bases; nucleotides outside the gene matches: 2. CDR3 in DNA: TGTGCCAGCAGCGCCGGGACAGGGGGCAATGAGCAGTTCTTC. This sequence encodes CASSAGTGGNEQFF. Together with reference TRBV9 and TRBJ2-1, the CDR3 gives the full variable domain: DSGVTQTPKHLITATGQRVTLRCSPRSGDLSVYWYQQSLDQGLQFLIQYYNGEERAKGNILERFSAQQFPDLHSELNLSSLELGDSALYFCASSAGTGGNEQFFGPGTRLTVL.

The rearrangement joins TRBV28 to TRBJ1-2, with no clear D. V shed 3 bases and J shed 4 bases, with 18 bases lying between them. CDR1 is MDHEN and CDR2 is SYDVKM in the germline V gene. The CDR3 extends over 16 amino acids. CDR3 region: CASSFKSAAQIYGYTF. CDR3 in DNA: TGTGCCAGCAGTTTTAAATCCGCGGCGCAAATCTATGGCTACACCTTC.

This clone showed up many times. V usage is TRBV7-9 and J usage is TRBJ1-1; the D is unclear. CDR3 size: 12 residues. Germline CDR1 SEHNR, CDR2 FQNEAQ (reference sequence). With 5 bases removed from V and 3 bases from J, the gap between germline ends came to 7 bases. CDR3 region: CASSQTDTEAFF. Here the CDR3 DNA reads TGTGCCAGCAGCCAAACGGACACTGAAGCTTTCTTT. Full variable domain (missing parts from reference TRBV7-9 and TRBJ1-1): DTGVSQNPRHKITKRGQNVTFRCDPISEHNRLYWYRQTLGQGPEFLTYFQNEAQLEKSRLLSDRFSAERPKGSFSTLEIQRTEQGDSAMYLCASSQTDTEAFFGQGTRLTVV.

This clone has more than one count but fewer than ten. The chain employs TRBV14 and TRBJ2-5; D is unresolved. CDR1 SGHDN and CDR2 FVKESK come from the germline V gene. The V and J ends lost 1 base and 1 base respectively, with 4 bases between them. There are 13 residues in the CDR3. The CDR3 DNA reads TGTGCCAGCAGCCAAGCTCCCCAAGAGACCCAGTACTTC. This gives the protein CASSQAPQETQYF.

The sample holds many counts of this clone. The chain uses TRBV30 and TRBJ2-7; 7 bases are shared with TRBD1. The CDR3 is 14 residues long. The trim removed 2 bases at V and 0 bases at J, leaving 4 bases unmatched. Per the germline V gene, CDR1 is GTSNPN and CDR2 is SVGIG (reference sequence). CDR3 sequence: CAWSSQGHSYEQYF. The CDR3, as DNA: TGTGCCTGGAGTTCACAGGGGCACTCCTACGAGCAGTACTTC.

The rearrangement links TRBV12-3 or TRBV12-4 to TRBJ1-5; possible D gene TRBD1, 5 bases. This CDR3 comprises 13 residues. Trimming left V 6 bases short and J 4 bases short, with 10 bases between. The CDR3 sequence: CASSLQGNQPQHF. In nucleotides, the CDR3 is TGTGCCAGCAGCCTTCAGGGAAATCAGCCCCAGCATTTT.

The V and J genes are TRBV29-1 and TRBJ1-5, with D possibly being TRBD1 (5 bases). V lost 3 bases and J lost 8, with 14 bases in between. The CDR3 spans 13 residues. CDR1 is SQVTM and CDR2 is ANQGSEA in the germline V gene. The CDR3 is CSVDQTVGEPQHF. The CDR3 DNA follows: TGCAGCGTTGATCAGACAGTCGGCGAGCCCCAGCATTTT.

The rearrangement joins TRBV3-1 (or the pseudogene TRBV3-2) to TRBJ2-4; TRBD1 agrees at 8 bases. Germline V CDR1 and CDR2: LGHDT, YNNKEL (reference sequence). The CDR3 sequence is 13 residues long. V was clipped by 4 bases and J by 8 bases; unmatched bases: 4. CDR3 sequence (DNA): TGTGCCAGCAGCCGGACAGGGAGCGACATTCAGTACTTC. Translation: CASSRTGSDIQYF.

V and J are TRBV30 and TRBJ1-2; tentatively, D is TRBD1 (5 bases). The CDR3 has 14 amino acids. Germline lookup yields CDR1 GTSNPN and CDR2 SVGIG (reference sequence). With 3 bases removed from V and 8 bases from J, the gap between germline ends came to 19 bases. CDR3 in DNA: TGTGCCTGGAGCAGGGTTGGGCGATTAAAAGGCTACACCTTC. It encodes CAWSRVGRLKGYTF.

The chain uses TRBV11-3 and TRBJ2-7; tentative D call: TRBD1 (6 bases). Germline CDR1 reads SGHNT; CDR2 reads YENEEA. The CDR3 contains 14 residues. The V and J ends lost 2 bases and 4 bases respectively, with 12 bases between them. The CDR3 spells CASSLTGTSYEQYF. In DNA, the CDR3 is TGTGCCAGCAGCTTAACAGGGACGTCTTACGAGCAGTACTTC.